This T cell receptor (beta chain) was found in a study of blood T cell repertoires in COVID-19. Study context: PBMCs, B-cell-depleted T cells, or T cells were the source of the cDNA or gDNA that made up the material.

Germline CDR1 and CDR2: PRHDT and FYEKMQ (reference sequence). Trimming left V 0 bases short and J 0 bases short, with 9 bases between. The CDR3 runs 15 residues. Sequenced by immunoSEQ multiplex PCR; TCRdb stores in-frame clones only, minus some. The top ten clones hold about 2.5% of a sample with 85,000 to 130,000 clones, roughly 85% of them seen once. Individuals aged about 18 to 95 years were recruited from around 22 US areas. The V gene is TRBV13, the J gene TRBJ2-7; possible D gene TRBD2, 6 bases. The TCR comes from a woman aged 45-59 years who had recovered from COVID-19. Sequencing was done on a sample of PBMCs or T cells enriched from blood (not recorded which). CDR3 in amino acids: CASSLGMGGSYEQYF. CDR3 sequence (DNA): TGTGCCAGCAGCTTAGGTATGGGGGGCTCCTACGAGCAGTACTTC.